This is a list of T cell receptor beta chains from one sample in a study of blood T cell repertoires in COVID-19. Profiled with immunoSEQ multiplex PCR; TCRdb holds only in-frame clones, not every one. Seen here are about 110,000 clones, 71% observed once, and the top ten hold approximately 0.9%. What was sequenced was peripheral blood. These receptors all come from a human donor with acute or convalescent COVID-19. The donor label of this sample is uncertain. Both conserved end residues are part of each CDR3. The D gene is left open where the match is weak. Expanded clones are given a class, and other clones once, few, many or no size at all.

14 . . TRBV2 CASIWTEGANVLTF
13 . . TRBV2 CASSEALVFALHF
16 . TRBD1 TRBV6-5 CASSYSLYRGYYEQYF
15 . . TRBV5-4 CASSSGSRTYNEQFF
13 . . TRBV6-5 CASREREAGELFF
15 . . TRBV5-5 CASSGGTFSYNEQFF
18 . TRBD1 TRBV18 CASSTFRDRGLFNQPQHF
14 . TRBD2 TRBV2 CASQRERGNYEQYF
13 many . TRBV2 CASSQTSRETQYF
15 . TRBD1 TRBV6-5 CASSTGASDNSPLHF
12 few TRBD1 TRBV29-1 CSVSRGKYEQYF
16 . . TRBV27 CASSLSTDRFYNEQFF
14 . . TRBV7-2 CASSLAVTDYGYTF
14 . TRBD1 TRBV28 CASGKTGGGYEQFF
14 few . TRBV2 CASSRRTDTGELFF
15 . . TRBV6-5 CASSYSRVGAYEQYF
14 . . TRBV14 CASSQERVTGELFF
16 . TRBD1 TRBV5-6 CASSLGQGSPDYEQYF
16 . TRBD2 TRBV5-5 CASSLVAGALSYEQYF
13 . . TRBV7-2 CASSAALNTEAFF
13 . . TRBV21-1 CARDSSYNSPLHF
16 once . TRBV9 CASSVDLARYQETQYF
15 few . TRBV15 CATSRDSLAVYGYTF
16 . TRBD1 TRBV11-1 CASSLGDRVIAETQYF
18 . TRBD1 TRBV9 CASSVATGQGRLRTEAFF
13 few . TRBV11-3 CASSWAGQETQYF
13 once . TRBV30 CAWSVGQGGRIGF
15 . TRBD1 TRBV30 CAWSPWQGVNTEAFF
14 . . TRBV9 CASSPQLGEGKAFF
15 . TRBD1 TRBV6-5 CASRHRTGRNQPQHF
13 . . TRBV2 CASSLSPYNEQFF
16 few . TRBV18 CASSPSSRGGTDTQYF
15 once TRBD1 TRBV28 CATQDRGQSYNEQFF
14 . . TRBV6-5 CASSFDRLRETQYF
13 . . TRBV24-1 CATSGTLADTQYF
15 once . TRBV3-1/TRBV3-2 CASSQDAGSNQPQHF
13 few TRBD1 TRBV4-2 CASSQGDSYGYTF